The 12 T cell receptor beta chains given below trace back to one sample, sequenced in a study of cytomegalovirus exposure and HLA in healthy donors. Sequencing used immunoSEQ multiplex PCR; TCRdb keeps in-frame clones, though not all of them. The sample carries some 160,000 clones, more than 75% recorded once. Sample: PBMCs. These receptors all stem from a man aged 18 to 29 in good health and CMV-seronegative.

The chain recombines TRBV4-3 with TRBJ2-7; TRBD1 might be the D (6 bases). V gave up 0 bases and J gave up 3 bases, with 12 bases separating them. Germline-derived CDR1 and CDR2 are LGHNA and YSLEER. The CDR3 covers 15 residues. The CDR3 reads CASSQDPDRFYEQYF. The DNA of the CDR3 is TGCGCCAGCAGCCAAGACCCGGACAGATTCTACGAGCAGTACTTC.

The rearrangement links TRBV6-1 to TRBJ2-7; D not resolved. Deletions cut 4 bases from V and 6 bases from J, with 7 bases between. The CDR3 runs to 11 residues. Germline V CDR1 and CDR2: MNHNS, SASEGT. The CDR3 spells CASSGLGEQYV. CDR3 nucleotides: TGTGCCAGCAGTGGTTTGGGCGAGCAGTACGTC.

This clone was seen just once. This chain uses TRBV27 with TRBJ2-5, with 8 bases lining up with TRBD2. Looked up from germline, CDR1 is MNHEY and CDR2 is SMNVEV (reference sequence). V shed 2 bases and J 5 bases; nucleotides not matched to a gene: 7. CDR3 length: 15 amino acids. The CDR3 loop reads CASSLIAGGLETQYF. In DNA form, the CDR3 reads TGTGCCAGCAGTTTAATCGCGGGGGGCCTTGAGACCCAGTACTTC.

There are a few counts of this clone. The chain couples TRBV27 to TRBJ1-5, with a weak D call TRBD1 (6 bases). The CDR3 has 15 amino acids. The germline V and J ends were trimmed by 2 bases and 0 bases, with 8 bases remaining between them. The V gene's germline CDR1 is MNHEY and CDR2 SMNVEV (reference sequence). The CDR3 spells CASSLQGLSNQPQHF. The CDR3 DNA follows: TGTGCCAGCAGTTTACAGGGGCTTAGCAATCAGCCCCAGCATTTT.

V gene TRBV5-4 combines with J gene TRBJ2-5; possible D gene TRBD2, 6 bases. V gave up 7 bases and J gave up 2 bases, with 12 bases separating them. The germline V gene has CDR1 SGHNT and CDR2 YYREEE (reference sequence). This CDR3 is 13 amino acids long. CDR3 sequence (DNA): TGTGCCAGCGGTTGGGACTTGCAAGAGACCCAGTACTTC. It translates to CASGWDLQETQYF.

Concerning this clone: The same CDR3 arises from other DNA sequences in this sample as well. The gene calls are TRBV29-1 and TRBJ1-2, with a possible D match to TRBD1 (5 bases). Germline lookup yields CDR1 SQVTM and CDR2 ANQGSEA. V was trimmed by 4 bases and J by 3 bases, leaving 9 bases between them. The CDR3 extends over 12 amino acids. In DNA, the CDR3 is TGCAGCGTTGGCCAAGGGGACTATGGCTACACCTTC. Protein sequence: CSVGQGDYGYTF.

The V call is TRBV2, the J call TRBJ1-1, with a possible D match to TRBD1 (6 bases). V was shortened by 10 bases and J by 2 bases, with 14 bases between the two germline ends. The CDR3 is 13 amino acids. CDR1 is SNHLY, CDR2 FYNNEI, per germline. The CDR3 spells CATYRALNTEAFF. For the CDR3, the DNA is TGTGCCACCTACAGGGCGTTAAACACTGAAGCTTTCTTT.

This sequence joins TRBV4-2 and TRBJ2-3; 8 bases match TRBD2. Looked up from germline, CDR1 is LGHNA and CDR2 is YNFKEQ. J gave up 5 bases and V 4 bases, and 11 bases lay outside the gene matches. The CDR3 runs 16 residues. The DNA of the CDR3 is TGTGCCAGCAGCCGCCAAAGAGCGGGGGATGGAGATACGCAGTATTTT. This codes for CASSRQRAGDGDTQYF.

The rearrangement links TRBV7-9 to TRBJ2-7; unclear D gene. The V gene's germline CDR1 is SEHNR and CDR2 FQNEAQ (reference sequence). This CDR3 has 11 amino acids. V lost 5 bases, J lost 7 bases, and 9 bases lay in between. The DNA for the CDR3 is TGTGCCAGCAGCCCCTCGCGAGAGCAGTACTTC. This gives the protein CASSPSREQYF.

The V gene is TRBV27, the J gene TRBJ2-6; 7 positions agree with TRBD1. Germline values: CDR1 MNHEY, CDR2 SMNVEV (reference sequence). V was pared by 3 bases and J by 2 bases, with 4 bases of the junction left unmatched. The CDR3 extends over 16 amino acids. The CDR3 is CASSFPGQAGANVLTF. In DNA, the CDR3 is TGTGCCAGCAGTTTCCCCGGACAGGCTGGGGCCAACGTCCTGACTTTC.

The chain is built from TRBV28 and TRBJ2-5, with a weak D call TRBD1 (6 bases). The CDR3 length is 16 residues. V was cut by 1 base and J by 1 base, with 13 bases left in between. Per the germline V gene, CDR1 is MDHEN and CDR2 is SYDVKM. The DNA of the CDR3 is TGTGCCAGCAGTTTATCGGGGCAGGGGTCCCAAGAGACCCAGTACTTC. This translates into CASSLSGQGSQETQYF.

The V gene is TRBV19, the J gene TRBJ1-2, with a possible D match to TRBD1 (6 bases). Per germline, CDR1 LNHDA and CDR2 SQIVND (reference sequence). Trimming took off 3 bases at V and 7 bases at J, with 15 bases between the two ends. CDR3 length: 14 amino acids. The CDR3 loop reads CASSMMAGARGYTF. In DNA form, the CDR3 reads TGTGCCAGTAGTATGATGGCAGGGGCCCGTGGCTACACCTTC.